A single sample gave rise to the 18 T cell receptor beta chains below, sequenced in a study of spatial heterogeneity in lung cancer. Study observations and caveats: Counts of expanded intratumoral alpha and beta TCRs tracked tumor mutation counts.

Their specific antigens are unknown. TCRdb re-called the 5' RACE reads through MiXCR, storing one row per CDR3 protein. The sample carries about 24,000 distinct CDR3 sequences, approximately 8.8% recorded once. Time point of the sample: sample taken at primary tumor resection. The source material was lung tumor tissue, sampled at surgery. The source is a male donor with early-stage non-small cell lung cancer.

This clonotype was seen ten or more times. V is TRBV10-3 and J is TRBJ2-7, with D maybe TRBD1 (6 bases). V was clipped by 6 bases and J by 4 bases, with 13 bases between them. The germline gives CDR1 ENHRY, CDR2 SYGVKD. The CDR3 consists of 13 residues. The CDR3 bases are TGTGCCATCAGAGATCCACAGGGTTACGAGCAGTACTTC. Its protein product is CAIRDPQGYEQYF.

This clonotype was picked up many times. The chain has TRBV12-3 or TRBV12-4 and TRBJ2-7, with D perhaps being TRBD1 or TRBD2 (5 bases each). Trimming stripped 7 bases from V and 2 bases from J, with 12 bases between. The CDR3 runs to 13 residues. Here the CDR3 reads CASNRDGPYEQYF. The DNA for the CDR3 is TGTGCCAGCAACCGGGACGGACCCTACGAGCAGTACTTC.

The chain joins TRBV3-1 to TRBJ2-1, with D possibly being TRBD1 (6 bases). Trimming shortened V by 4 bases and J by 3 bases, and 16 bases separated the two germline ends. The CDR3 totals 16 residues. Germline CDR1 is LGHDT and CDR2 is YNNKEL (reference sequence). The CDR3 protein is CASSPIGQSLYNEQFF. The CDR3 region has the DNA TGTGCCAGCAGCCCCATCGGACAGTCCCTCTACAATGAGCAGTTCTTC.

The chain has TRBV12-3 or TRBV12-4 and TRBJ2-7; 9 bases fit TRBD1. The V segment lost 5 bases and the J segment 6 bases; nucleotides outside the gene matches: 5. The CDR3 runs to 13 residues. The CDR3 region is CASSPGTGREQYF. The CDR3 DNA sequence: TGTGCCAGCAGTCCCGGGACAGGGCGCGAGCAGTACTTC.

This clonotype was counted at least ten times. The V call is TRBV4-1, the J call TRBJ2-2; 8 bases match TRBD1. This CDR3 region has 15 residues. V lost 4 bases and J lost 4; bases outside the gene matches: 5. Germline V CDR1 and CDR2: MGHRA, YSYEKL. The CDR3 nucleotides read TGCGCCAGCAGCCGAGACAGGGGAAGCACCGGGGAGCTGTTTTTT. The encoded protein is CASSRDRGSTGELFF.

The chain links TRBV12-3 or TRBV12-4 to TRBJ2-2; tentatively, D is TRBD2 (5 bases). The CDR3 is 22 residues long. Trimming took off 5 bases at V and 7 bases at J, with 38 bases between the two ends. CDR3 coding DNA: TGTGCCAGCAGTCCAGAGAATCGGGCCAGACAACCGGGGAGTTACTCTCGCGGGGAGCTGTTTTTT. Amino acid sequence: CASSPENRARQPGSYSRGELFF.

This clonotype appeared a few times. The V and J genes are TRBV3-1 and TRBJ2-2; D is perhaps TRBD2 (7 bases). CDR1 and CDR2 (germline): LGHDT, YNNKEL (reference sequence). The length of the CDR3 is 14 residues. With 8 bases removed from V and 4 bases from J, the gap between germline ends came to 14 bases. As DNA, the CDR3 is TGTGCCAGCCGTGCGGGGGCAGGCACCGGGGAGCTGTTTTTT. This encodes CASRAGAGTGELFF.

This sequence joins TRBV6-6 and TRBJ2-5; D perhaps matches TRBD2 (6 bases). The CDR3 extends over 13 amino acids. CDR1 is MNHNY, CDR2 SVGAGI, per germline (reference sequence). V lost 7 bases and J lost 5, with 14 bases in between. The CDR3 region is CASMGTSLETQYF. In DNA, the CDR3 is TGTGCCAGCATGGGAACTAGCTTGGAGACCCAGTACTTC.

This clonotype was detected many times. The chain uses TRBV3-1 and TRBJ2-7; D is unresolved. CDR3 size: 13 residues. Between the trimmed V and J ends, which lost 6 bases and 1 base, there was a span of 10 bases. Germline loops: CDR1 LGHDT, CDR2 YNNKEL (reference sequence). The CDR3 sequence: CASSRSGSYEQYF. The CDR3 bases are TGTGCCAGCAGTCGCAGTGGTTCCTACGAGCAGTACTTC.

In the case of this clonotype: A read error is possible here, since a much larger clone lies one base away. CDR3 nucleotide sequence: TGCGCCAGCGGCTTGGCCACAGATACGCAGTATTTT. This encodes CASGLATDTQYF. V usage is TRBV5-1 and J usage is TRBJ2-3; D gene ambiguous. This CDR3 contains 12 residues. Looked up from germline, CDR1 is SGHRS and CDR2 is YFSETQ. Supplemented by reference TRBV5-1 and TRBJ2-3, the full variable domain reads KAGVTQTPRYLIKTRGQQVTLSCSPISGHRSVSWYQQTPGQGLQFLFEYFSETQRNKGNFPGRFSGRQFSNSRSEMNVSTLELGDSALYLCASGLATDTQYFGPGTRLTVL.

This clonotype is categorized as medium-sized (0.01 to 0.1%). The chain couples TRBV28 to TRBJ2-7; D remains ambiguous. The length of the CDR3 is 11 residues. The germline CDR1 and CDR2 sequences are MDHEN and SYDVKM. The V end was cut by 7 bases, the J end by 4 bases, with 8 bases between. CDR3 sequence reads: CASTELYEQYF. The CDR3 coding sequence is TGTGCCAGCACGGAGCTTTACGAGCAGTACTTC. Filled out from reference TRBV28 and TRBJ2-7, the complete variable domain reads DVKVTQSSRYLVKRTGEKVFLECVQDMDHENMFWYRQDPGLGLRLIYFSYDVKMKEKGDIPEGYSVSREKKERFSLILESASTNQTSMYLCASTELYEQYFGPGTRLTVT.

This clonotype was counted at least ten times. J is TRBJ2-4 and V is TRBV6-2 or TRBV6-3, with D possibly being TRBD1 (5 bases). Germline V gene lookup returns CDR1 MNHEY and CDR2 SVGEGT. V was cut by 5 bases and J by 1 base, with 15 bases left in between. The CDR3 spans 16 residues. CDR3 loop: CASSEQGALAKNIQYF. Written as DNA, the CDR3 is TGTGCCAGCAGTGAGCAAGGGGCTTTGGCCAAAAACATTCAGTACTTC.

This clonotype was observed at least ten times. The rearrangement joins TRBV28 to TRBJ2-7; no definite D call. The ends were cut back, 5 bases at V and 2 bases at J, with 13 bases in the middle. This CDR3 is 14 amino acids long. Germline V lookup: CDR1 MDHEN, CDR2 SYDVKM. The CDR3 region is CASSLYTNPYEQYF. Here the CDR3 DNA reads TGTGCCAGCAGTCTCTACACGAACCCCTACGAGCAGTACTTC.

In nucleotides, the CDR3 is TGTGCCAGCAGCCGAATGGACAGGGACTCACAAATTTCCTACGAGCAGTACTTC. Translation: CASSRMDRDSQISYEQYF. The V call is TRBV7-7, the J call TRBJ2-7; 8 bases agree with TRBD1. The CDR3 is made up of 18 amino acids. Trimming took 5 bases from V and 1 from J; bases not matched to a gene: 16. Germline CDR1 and CDR2: SSHAT and FNYEAQ (reference sequence).

This clonotype turned up a few times. CDR3 nucleotides: TGTGCCAGCAGTTTCCTAAGCGGGAGTGGAGGGGAGCAGTTCTTC. It translates to CASSFLSGSGGEQFF. The chain carries TRBV27 and TRBJ2-1, with TRBD2 identical over 8 bases. The V segment lost 3 bases and the J segment 10 bases; nucleotides outside the gene matches: 11. This CDR3 is built from 15 residues. Germline CDR1 is MNHEY and CDR2 is SMNVEV (reference sequence).

The rearrangement joins TRBV7-2 to TRBJ2-1; 7 bases map to TRBD1. The junction had 2 bases not matched to a gene; V was cut back by 2 bases and J by 7 bases. This CDR3 comprises 13 residues. Germline V gene lookup returns CDR1 SGHTA and CDR2 FQGNSA. DNA for the CDR3: TGTGCCAGCAGCTTACAGGGGGAAAATGAGCAGTTCTTC. This codes for CASSLQGENEQFF. The full variable domain, with the rest looked up from reference TRBV7-2 and TRBJ2-1, is GAGVSQSPSNKVTEKGKDVELRCDPISGHTALYWYRQSLGQGLEFLIYFQGNSAPDKSGLPSDRFSAERTGGSVSTLTIQRTQQEDSAVYLCASSLQGENEQFFGPGTRLTVL.

This clonotype was found many times. This chain uses TRBV18 with TRBJ1-4; the D gene is possibly TRBD1 (5 bases). CDR1 is KGHSH and CDR2 is LQKENI in the germline V gene. This CDR3 has 16 residues. Trimming took 0 bases from V and 7 from J, leaving 15 bases between them. The CDR3 region has the DNA TGTGCCAGCTCACCACCGGTTCAGGGTCGGCGTGAAAAACTGTTTTTT. This translates into CASSPPVQGRREKLFF.

The chain recombines TRBV28 with TRBJ2-2; TRBD2 aligns across 12 bases. The CDR3 sequence is 16 residues long. CDR1 is MDHEN, CDR2 SYDVKM, per germline. The V segment lost 5 bases and the J segment 0 bases; nucleotides outside the gene matches: 1. The CDR3 here is CASSPSGRANTGELFF. CDR3 nucleotides: TGTGCCAGCAGTCCTAGCGGGAGGGCGAACACCGGGGAGCTGTTTTTT.